The 28 T cell receptor beta chains below come from one sample, sequenced in a study of blood T cells in healthy people across ages (dated by TCRdb to the mid-2010s). Libraries were prepared through 5' RACE. Sequencing relied on an Illumina HiSeq 2500. A second PCR of about 6 to 11 cycles was performed with a sample-barcoded 5' primer and a J-beta primer mix. Using fastp at Q25 and MiXCR, TCRdb reprocessed the public reads and kept productive beta chains. Every CDR3 protein is listed once, alongside the most common genes and DNA of its rows. The sample includes 1.5 million to 2 million distinct CDR3 sequences, with around 35% observed a single time. The ten largest account for approximately 10% of the sample. The material sequenced was blood. All receptors come from a woman in her twenties or thirties in good health.

As to this clonotype: A read error may explain this, as a much larger clone is one base away. The chain is built from TRBV20-1 and TRBJ2-7; 10 bases match TRBD2. In germline, CDR1 is DFQATT, CDR2 SNEGSKA (reference sequence). V was clipped by 5 bases and J by 2 bases; unmatched bases: 9. This CDR3 region has 15 residues. The CDR3 DNA reads as TGCAGTGCTGAGTTTAGCGGGGGGACCGCCTACGAGCAGTACTTC. Translation gives CSAEFSGGTAYEQYF.

This clonotype came up a few times. The rearrangement links TRBV6-5 to TRBJ2-1; D gene unclear. The germline V and J ends were trimmed by 0 bases and 0 bases, with 6 bases remaining between them. The CDR3 consists of 15 residues. The germline CDR1 and CDR2 sequences are MNHEY and SVGAGI. The CDR3 region is CASSYSFSSYNEQFF. Written as DNA, the CDR3 is TGTGCCAGCAGTTACTCGTTTAGCTCCTACAATGAGCAGTTCTTC.

This clonotype was observed a few times. The chain uses TRBV10-3 and TRBJ2-3; tentatively, D is TRBD1 or TRBD2 (5 bases each). The germline gives CDR1 ENHRY, CDR2 SYGVKD. The V and J ends lost 6 bases and 0 bases respectively, with 10 bases between them. This CDR3 comprises 14 residues. CDR3 bases: TGTGCCATCAGAGGGACGACTAGCACAGATACGCAGTATTTT. Protein: CAIRGTTSTDTQYF.

This clonotype appeared once. This rearrangement joins TRBV5-1 to TRBJ2-1, with 7 bases lining up with TRBD1. The CDR3 is 17 residues long. Unmatched junction bases numbered 13, after V lost 7 bases and J lost 0 bases. CDR1 and CDR2 from the germline V gene are SGHRS and YFSETQ. CDR3 coding DNA: TGCGCCAGCCTCATGCGAGCGGACAGGAACTCCTACAATGAGCAGTTCTTC. Translating it yields CASLMRADRNSYNEQFF.

The V call is TRBV11-2, the J call TRBJ2-7; D is unresolved. The assigned J gene may be wrong: the sequence end matches TRBJ2-5 better. This CDR3 is built from 12 residues. Per the germline V gene, CDR1 is SGHAT and CDR2 is FQNNGV. DNA of the CDR3: TGTGCCACTCAAAGCCAGCGTGAGACCCAGTACTTC. Protein sequence: CATQSQRETQYF.

This clonotype was detected only a few times. The CDR3 DNA reads as TGTGCCAGCGGGCCCGGGACGAATGGTGAGACCCAGTACTTC. Residues: CASGPGTNGETQYF. The chain combines TRBV27 with TRBJ2-5; D is perhaps TRBD1 or TRBD2 (5 bases each). V lost 8 bases and J 5 bases, leaving 18 bases between the germline ends. The CDR3 covers 14 residues. Germline assignment: CDR1 MNHEY and CDR2 SMNVEV (reference sequence).

V gene TRBV6-5 combines with J gene TRBJ1-2; D is ambiguous. Trimming took 2 bases from V and 5 from J, leaving 9 bases between them. Germline lookup yields CDR1 MNHEY and CDR2 SVGAGI. The length of the CDR3 is 13 residues. The CDR3 DNA follows: TGTGCCAGCAGTTACGGGCAGCTTTATGGCTACACCTTC. This sequence encodes CASSYGQLYGYTF.

V is TRBV20-1 and J is TRBJ2-5; 11 nucleotides agree with TRBD1. The germline V gene has CDR1 DFQATT and CDR2 SNEGSKA (reference sequence). The CDR3 covers 14 residues. V gave up 3 bases and J gave up 4 bases; unmatched junction bases: 4. This CDR3 reads CSARSGTGGETQYF. CDR3 DNA sequence: TGCAGTGCTAGGTCCGGGACAGGGGGAGAGACCCAGTACTTC.

There are many counts of this clonotype. V and J are TRBV13 and TRBJ2-5; perhaps TRBD2 as D (6 bases). V shed 5 bases and J shed 6 bases, with 22 bases lying between them. Germline V gives CDR1 PRHDT, CDR2 FYEKMQ (reference sequence). The CDR3 has 16 residues. CDR3 in amino acids: CASSQYTLGGSKTQYF. The CDR3 bases are TGTGCCAGCAGCCAATACACCTTGGGGGGATCGAAGACCCAGTACTTC.

This clonotype was found many times. The chain couples TRBV7-3 to TRBJ2-7; TRBD2 might be the D (5 bases). V lost 5 bases and J lost 6, with 14 bases in between. CDR1 and CDR2 from the germline V gene are SGHTA and FQGTGA. The length of the CDR3 is 13 residues. CDR3 sequence reads: CASSPTLGGEQYF. The CDR3 DNA reads TGTGCCAGCAGCCCAACACTAGGAGGCGAGCAGTACTTC.

This sequence joins TRBV6-1 and TRBJ2-2; D is ambiguous. CDR1 and CDR2 from the germline V gene are MNHNS and SASEGT. Trimming took off 7 bases at V and 0 bases at J, with 12 bases between the two ends. The length of the CDR3 is 15 residues. The CDR3 DNA sequence: TGTGCCAGCAAACGTCGGACCTCGAACACCGGGGAGCTGTTTTTT. It is translated as CASKRRTSNTGELFF.

For this clonotype: The conserved closing phenylalanine or tryptophan is absent in this CDR3, likely reflecting a read error. The V call is TRBV20-1, the J call TRBJ1-1; 9 nucleotides line up with TRBD1. This CDR3 comprises 15 residues. With 3 bases clipped from V and 5 bases from J, the junction kept 10 bases outside the gene matches. The germline CDR1 and CDR2 sequences are DFQATT and SNEGSKA (reference sequence). Here the CDR3 reads CSASEPRTGATEAFL. CDR3 DNA sequence: TGCAGTGCTAGCGAACCAAGGACAGGGGCGACTGAAGCTTTCTTG.

The chain combines TRBV5-1 with TRBJ2-1, with TRBD1 matching over 8 bases. The germline V gene has CDR1 SGHRS and CDR2 YFSETQ. The CDR3 totals 15 residues. The V segment lost 5 bases and the J segment 1 base; nucleotides outside the gene matches: 5. The CDR3 DNA reads TGCGCCAGCAGGCCGACAGGGGAGTCCTACAATGAGCAGTTCTTC. This sequence encodes CASRPTGESYNEQFF.

The rearrangement joins TRBV5-4 to TRBJ2-7; 8 nucleotides agree with TRBD2. V was clipped by 4 bases and J by 2 bases; unmatched bases: 8. Per the germline V gene, CDR1 is SGHNT and CDR2 is YYREEE (reference sequence). The CDR3 extends over 15 amino acids. The CDR3 loop reads CASSLERGWTYEQYF. The CDR3 DNA sequence: TGTGCCAGCAGCCTGGAGCGGGGGTGGACCTACGAGCAGTACTTC.

The sample holds a few counts of this clonotype. The genes are TRBV29-1 and TRBJ2-1; 7 bases map to TRBD2. Trimming cost V 4 bases and J 2 bases; bases outside gene matches: 5. The germline V gene encodes CDR1 SQVTM and CDR2 ANQGSEA. The CDR3 spans 14 residues. CDR3 amino acids: CSVVRRGTYNEQFF. CDR3 coding DNA: TGCAGCGTTGTGAGGCGGGGGACCTACAATGAGCAGTTCTTC.

This clonotype was counted only a few times. DNA of the CDR3: TGTGCCAGCAGTTCAGGGGCCCTTAGCGAGCAGTACTTC. This translates into CASSSGALSEQYF. The rearrangement uses TRBV12-3 or TRBV12-4 and TRBJ2-7; tentative D call: TRBD1 (6 bases). V lost 4 bases and J 6 bases, leaving 13 bases between the germline ends. The CDR3 totals 13 residues.

V and J are TRBV7-9 and TRBJ2-1, with D maybe TRBD1 (6 bases). Deletions cut 7 bases from V and 0 bases from J, with 22 bases between. The germline gives CDR1 SEHNR, CDR2 FQNEAQ (reference sequence). This CDR3 spans 18 amino acids. Written as DNA, the CDR3 is TGTGCCAGCACCCTACAGGGAGACTACCTAAGCTCCTACAATGAGCAGTTCTTC. The encoded protein is CASTLQGDYLSSYNEQFF.

This clonotype turned up a few times. V is TRBV28 and J is TRBJ2-7; 9 nucleotides match TRBD1. V was clipped by 6 bases and J by 3 bases; unmatched bases: 9. Germline V gene data show CDR1 as MDHEN and CDR2 as SYDVKM. The length of the CDR3 is 15 residues. CDR3 coding DNA: TGTGCCAGCAGAACCCTAGGGACAGGGATCTACGAGCAGTACTTC. It encodes CASRTLGTGIYEQYF.

This clonotype was seen more than once but under ten times. The chain combines TRBV29-1 with TRBJ2-1; D perhaps matches TRBD1 (5 bases). Germline V gives CDR1 SQVTM, CDR2 ANQGSEA. The CDR3 length is 12 residues. The ends were cut back, 8 bases at V and 7 bases at J, with 15 bases in the middle. Here the CDR3 DNA reads TGCAGCTTAAGGACACCTTCTAATGAGCAGTTCTTC. Translating it yields CSLRTPSNEQFF.

In the case of this clonotype: A read error may be the cause here, since a much bigger clone is one base away. The rearrangement links TRBV12-3 or TRBV12-4 to TRBJ2-7; weak D call: TRBD2 (6 bases). The CDR3 runs 12 residues. Deletions cut 11 bases from V and 5 bases from J, with 16 bases between. DNA of the CDR3: TGTGCCTGTACACGGGGGAACCACGAGCAGTACTTC. Encoded protein: CACTRGNHEQYF.

This clonotype turned up a few times. This chain connects TRBV7-2 to TRBJ1-1, with D possibly matching TRBD1 (6 bases). The CDR3 contains 15 residues. With 3 bases removed from V and 2 bases from J, the gap between germline ends came to 13 bases. The germline CDR1 and CDR2 sequences are SGHTA and FQGNSA. The CDR3 loop is CASSFGAGANTEAFF. CDR3 in DNA: TGTGCCAGCAGCTTTGGTGCAGGGGCTAACACTGAAGCTTTCTTT.

Points on this clonotype: A junction boundary mismatches the germline segment, possibly from a read error. The chain joins TRBV20-1 to TRBJ2-3; D may match TRBD1 or TRBD2 (6 bases each). Germline V CDR1 and CDR2: DFQATT, SNEGSKA (reference sequence). The length of the CDR3 is 17 residues. DNA for the CDR3: TGCAGCTCTACTGGGGGGCTAAAACGGAGGACCACAAATACGCAGTATTTT. Protein sequence: CSSTGGLKRRTTNTQYF.

The chain combines TRBV27 with TRBJ2-1; tentative D call: TRBD2 (7 bases). The germline gives CDR1 MNHEY, CDR2 SMNVEV (reference sequence). This CDR3 is 13 amino acids long. Trimming shortened V by 6 bases and J by 12 bases, and 18 bases separated the two germline ends. The CDR3 region is CASRPFSGEGQFF. The CDR3 DNA sequence: TGTGCCAGCAGACCATTCTCAGGGGAGGGGCAGTTCTTC.

This clonotype appeared many times. CDR3 in amino acids: CASSLGTRSTDTQYF. The CDR3 nucleotides are TGCGCCAGCAGCTTGGGTACTAGGAGCACAGATACGCAGTATTTT. This chain joins TRBV5-1 and TRBJ2-3; D is possibly TRBD2 (5 bases). V was shortened by 0 bases and J by 0 bases, with 8 bases between the two germline ends. CDR3 length: 15 amino acids. Germline CDR1 reads SGHRS; CDR2 reads YFSETQ.

This clonotype was seen only a few times. The chain employs TRBV10-3 and TRBJ1-5; 8 bases map to TRBD1. Germline values: CDR1 ENHRY, CDR2 SYGVKD. This CDR3 is 13 amino acids long. V was pared by 6 bases and J by 6 bases, with 4 bases of the junction left unmatched. The CDR3 is CAIRQGVGQPQHF. CDR3 bases: TGTGCCATCAGACAGGGGGTAGGTCAGCCCCAGCATTTT.

The chain couples TRBV20-1 to TRBJ2-7, with TRBD1 identical over 9 bases. Trimming took 6 bases from V and 5 from J; bases not matched to a gene: 8. There are 13 residues in the CDR3. CDR1 is DFQATT, CDR2 SNEGSKA, per germline (reference sequence). CDR3 in amino acids: CSADRDRDDEQYF. DNA for the CDR3: TGCAGTGCCGACCGGGACAGGGACGACGAGCAGTACTTC.

This chain connects TRBV7-8 to TRBJ2-1; the match to TRBD2 covers 9 bases. V trimming: 1 base; J trimming: 7 bases; junction bases outside the gene matches: 5. Germline loops: CDR1 SGHVS, CDR2 FQNEAQ. The CDR3 totals 15 residues. The chain's CDR3 is CASSLGGGAVNEQFF. The CDR3 region has the DNA TGTGCCAGCAGCTTAGGCGGGGGGGCCGTAAATGAGCAGTTCTTC.

V usage is TRBV12-3 or TRBV12-4 and J usage is TRBJ2-3; 8 bases line up with TRBD2. The CDR3 runs to 16 residues. V was clipped by 3 bases and J by 0 bases; unmatched bases: 5. CDR3 coding DNA: TGTGCCAGCAGTTTCGGGACTAGGGCTAGCACAGATACGCAGTATTTT. Its translation is CASSFGTRASTDTQYF.